The clone carrying this T cell receptor (beta chain) has only a few counts. Its antigen is unidentified. CDR3 length equals 13 residues. Germline CDR1 and CDR2: LGHNA and YNFKEQ. Trimming removed 4 bases at V and 5 bases at J, with 11 bases between. This sample was taken from a study of beta chain features in type 1 diabetes. Overall study context: Comparable age, gender and cell yields were observed in patients relative to healthy donors. Study results and limitations: The naive, central memory and Treg TCRB repertoires looked more alike in patients than they did in healthy donors. Insertions at VDJ junctions were less frequent in type 1 diabetes patients. These patients also deleted more nucleotides at the same junctions. TCRB CDR3 length was moderately but significantly reduced in all four CD4+ subsets of Type 1 diabetes patients.

The authors reverse transcribed all of the isolated RNA, so sequencing captured expressed TCRB transcripts. About 3.9 million reads on average were seen across naive, central memory and regulatory T cell samples. The protocol was immunoSEQ multiplex PCR, while the TCRdb copy is restricted to in-frame clones and leaves out a portion. The sample carries a few hundred thousand clones, around an eighth recorded once. The specimen sequenced was naive CD4+ T cells from blood. J is TRBJ2-5 and V is TRBV4-2; TRBD2 is a possible D gene (6 bases). The receptor was isolated from a young man with type 1 diabetes. CDR3 protein: CASSPREVETQYF. The CDR3 DNA follows: TGTGCCAGCAGCCCAAGGGAGGTTGAGACCCAGTACTTC.